These 19 T cell receptor beta chains were sequenced from one sample in a study of blood T cell repertoires in COVID-19. Clones were sequenced by immunoSEQ multiplex PCR, and TCRdb holds only the in-frame ones, with some missing. Counted here are some 180,000 clones, 75% to 90% occurring once; the ten biggest clones make up about 6.3%. Sample: PBMCs or T cells enriched from blood (not recorded which). All receptors come from a man aged 35 to 55 who had recovered from COVID-19.

The gene calls are TRBV10-2 and TRBJ2-7; 8 nucleotides match TRBD1. Trimming took 8 bases from V and 0 from J; bases not matched to a gene: 9. Germline CDR1 and CDR2: WSHSY and SAAADI. CDR3 length equals 15 residues. CDR3 sequence reads: CASSVSRGLSYEQYF. The CDR3 DNA follows: TGCGCCAGCTCTGTAAGCAGGGGGCTCTCCTACGAGCAGTACTTC.

The V gene is TRBV28, the J gene TRBJ1-2; D is unclear. CDR1 is MDHEN and CDR2 is SYDVKM in the germline V gene. This CDR3 comprises 13 residues. V lost 3 bases and J lost 3, with 8 bases in between. CDR3 sequence: CASSLETHYGYTF. The CDR3 DNA sequence: TGTGCCAGCAGTTTGGAGACTCACTATGGCTACACCTTC.

The rearrangement uses TRBV19 and TRBJ1-1; 7 bases fit TRBD1. CDR1 and CDR2 (germline): LNHDA, SQIVND (reference sequence). The CDR3 length is 13 residues. Trimming at V came to 3 bases and at J to 4 bases, leaving 2 bases not matched to a gene. As DNA, the CDR3 is TGTGCCAGTAGTATCGACAGGGCCACTGAAGCTTTCTTT. Its translation: CASSIDRATEAFF.

The chain combines TRBV28 with TRBJ2-7; tentatively, D is TRBD2 (5 bases). The V end was cut by 6 bases, the J end by 0 bases, with 18 bases between. The CDR3 consists of 16 residues. Germline-derived CDR1 and CDR2 are MDHEN and SYDVKM. The CDR3 spells CASSRGGAKSSYEQYF. The CDR3 DNA reads TGTGCCAGCAGCCGCGGAGGCGCAAAAAGCTCCTACGAGCAGTACTTC.

This clone was counted a single time. The rearrangement links TRBV28 to TRBJ2-2; D call uncertain. Trimming cost V 5 bases and J 7 bases, with 20 bases left between them. The CDR3 totals 16 residues. Germline V gene sequence: CDR1 MDHEN, CDR2 SYDVKM. As DNA, the CDR3 is TGTGCCAGCAGTCCGTCACTCTGGGCCGGAAGCGGGGAGCTGTTTTTT. Its protein is CASSPSLWAGSGELFF.

The chain employs TRBV30 and TRBJ2-7; a possible D gene is TRBD2 (6 bases). CDR1 is GTSNPN and CDR2 is SVGIG in the germline V gene (reference sequence). V lost 5 bases and J lost 2, with 10 bases in between. The CDR3 consists of 12 residues. DNA for the CDR3: TGTGCCTGGTCGTCGGGGGCCTACGAGCAGTACTTC. The encoded protein is CAWSSGAYEQYF.

The chain is built from TRBV24-1 and TRBJ1-1, with TRBD1 matching 10 bases. Germline-derived CDR1 and CDR2 are KGHDR and SFDVKD. This CDR3 contains 13 residues. J was trimmed by 11 bases and V by 12 bases; bases with no gene match: 14. CDR3 in amino acids: CASSPGQGSKAFF. The DNA for the CDR3 is TGTGCCTCCTCACCGGGACAGGGGTCGAAGGCTTTCTTT.

The J gene is TRBJ2-2, the V gene TRBV13, with TRBD1 matching over 9 bases. The germline V gene has CDR1 PRHDT and CDR2 FYEKMQ (reference sequence). J lost 7 bases, V lost 5 bases, and 2 bases had no gene match. The CDR3 covers 13 residues. The CDR3 spells CASSGTGIGELFF. The CDR3 nucleotides are TGTGCCAGCAGCGGGACAGGGATCGGGGAGCTGTTTTTT.

The chain has TRBV10-3 and TRBJ1-4, with D possibly TRBD1 on 5 matching bases. Germline V lookup: CDR1 ENHRY, CDR2 SYGVKD. The germline V and J ends were trimmed by 4 bases and 4 bases, with 13 bases remaining between them. The CDR3 extends over 15 amino acids. CDR3 sequence reads: CAISVNRQSNEKLFF. The CDR3 region has the DNA TGTGCCATCAGTGTGAACAGGCAGAGTAATGAAAAACTGTTTTTT.

The chain joins TRBV7-9 to TRBJ1-1, with D possibly TRBD1 on 6 matching bases. Trimming removed 4 bases at V and 7 bases at J, with 13 bases between. CDR1 and CDR2 (germline): SEHNR, FQNEAQ (reference sequence). The length of the CDR3 is 13 residues. DNA for the CDR3: TGTGCCAGCAGCTGGAGACAGGAGAATGAAGCTTTCTTT. It translates to CASSWRQENEAFF.

The chain uses TRBV19 and TRBJ1-5; D is perhaps TRBD1 (5 bases). CDR1 and CDR2 (germline): LNHDA, SQIVND (reference sequence). Between the trimmed V and J ends, which lost 1 base and 8 bases, there was a span of 9 bases. The CDR3 contains 13 residues. Here the CDR3 DNA reads TGTGCCAGTAGTATAGTGGGGCAAGAGCCCCAGCATTTT. It specifies CASSIVGQEPQHF.

The chain joins TRBV4-1 to TRBJ2-1; D remains unclear. V gave up 4 bases and J gave up 9 bases, with 13 bases separating them. Germline-derived CDR1 and CDR2 are MGHRA and YSYEKL. This CDR3 is 13 amino acids long. DNA of the CDR3: TGCGCCAGCAGCCTATGGAGAGGAAGTGAGCAGTTCTTC. Its translation is CASSLWRGSEQFF.

This clone was detected only once. The rearrangement uses TRBV29-1 and TRBJ2-7, with unresolved D. V lost 2 bases to trimming and J lost 3 bases, with 17 bases between them. This CDR3 has 15 amino acids. CDR1 is SQVTM and CDR2 is ANQGSEA in the germline V gene. The CDR3 nucleotides are TGCAGCGTTGAACTGGTCTACCCCCGTAGCTACGAGCAGTACTTC. Its protein product is CSVELVYPRSYEQYF.

This chain joins TRBV6-5 and TRBJ1-1; possibly TRBD1 for D (5 bases). Germline loops: CDR1 MNHEY, CDR2 SVGAGI. This CDR3 has 13 residues. Trimming pared 2 bases from V and 5 bases from J, leaving 9 bases between. The CDR3 loop is CASSYRGGTEAFF. The CDR3 coding sequence is TGTGCCAGCAGTTACAGGGGAGGAACTGAAGCTTTCTTT.

The rearrangement joins TRBV28 to TRBJ2-1; 10 bases are a match to TRBD1. CDR1 is MDHEN, CDR2 SYDVKM, per germline. This CDR3 is built from 18 residues. V shed 8 bases and J 3 bases; nucleotides not matched to a gene: 16. The CDR3 reads CASQDRGAAGANYNEQFF. DNA for the CDR3: TGTGCCAGCCAGGACAGGGGGGCCGCGGGAGCCAACTACAATGAGCAGTTCTTC.

This clone has a handful of counts. The CDR3 sequence is CASSWGGVDEKLFF. The CDR3 DNA reads as TGCGCCAGCAGCTGGGGAGGGGTGGATGAAAAACTGTTTTTT. The chain recombines TRBV5-1 with TRBJ1-4, with D possibly TRBD1 on 5 matching bases. The CDR3 contains 14 residues. The germline gives CDR1 SGHRS, CDR2 YFSETQ. V gave up 3 bases and J gave up 6 bases, with 12 bases separating them. Using reference TRBV5-1 and TRBJ1-4 for the parts outside the CDR3, the full variable domain is KAGVTQTPRYLIKTRGQQVTLSCSPISGHRSVSWYQQTPGQGLQFLFEYFSETQRNKGNFPGRFSGRQFSNSRSEMNVSTLELGDSALYLCASSWGGVDEKLFFGSGTQLSVL.

The CDR3 spells CASSRDSSYEQYF. The CDR3 coding sequence is TGTGCCAGCAGTCGGGACAGCTCCTACGAGCAGTACTTC. V gene TRBV28 combines with J gene TRBJ2-7; 7 bases align to TRBD1. V gave up 5 bases and J gave up 0 bases; unmatched junction bases: 1. Germline V gene lookup returns CDR1 MDHEN and CDR2 SYDVKM. This CDR3 spans 13 amino acids.

The CDR3 DNA follows: TGTGCCAGGTTGAGGGTTCGGGGTGGCTCTGGCTACACCTTC. It translates to CARLRVRGGSGYTF. The chain uses TRBV24-1 and TRBJ1-2; no firm D call. Germline V lookup: CDR1 KGHDR, CDR2 SFDVKD. V was clipped by 11 bases and J by 7 bases, with 22 bases between them. CDR3 length: 14 residues.

This rearrangement joins TRBV19 to TRBJ1-5, with TRBD1 as a possible D gene (5 bases). With 3 bases removed from V and 4 bases from J, the gap between germline ends came to 13 bases. This CDR3 is built from 15 residues. CDR1 LNHDA and CDR2 SQIVND come from the germline V gene (reference sequence). CDR3 protein: CASSMTGRVNQPQHF. CDR3 DNA: TGTGCCAGTAGTATGACGGGCAGGGTAAATCAGCCCCAGCATTTT.